The 29 T cell receptor beta chains reported below all come from one sample, sequenced in a study of regulatory T cells in long-lasting Graves disease. Researchers made TCR beta libraries by using iRepertoire HTBI primers and running Arm-PCR on CDR3 regions. TCRdb re-analysed the multiplex PCR reads in MiXCR, keeping a single row per CDR3 protein. This table holds 360,000 or so distinct CDR3 sequences, around 11% found once. Time point here: newly diagnosed GD, antithyroid drugs for less than 3 months. With RNA extracted from PBMCs as input, the TCR library was made. These records were also assigned to another study, of T cells in Graves' hyperthyroidism and ophthalmopathy.

The sample was peripheral blood mononuclear cells (PBMCs), taken at new diagnosis, from a patient treated with antithyroid drugs. These receptors originate from a woman aged 18-35 years with Graves disease.

There are many counts of this clonotype. The V gene is TRBV12-3 or TRBV12-4, the J gene TRBJ1-5, with D tentatively TRBD1 (6 bases). Trimming took 6 bases from V and 3 from J, leaving 12 bases between them. The CDR3 totals 14 residues. CDR3 DNA sequence: TGTGCCAGCAGCCGACCGGGACACAATCAGCCCCAGCATTTT. Protein sequence: CASSRPGHNQPQHF.

This clonotype has ten or more counts. The chain combines TRBV28 with TRBJ2-7, with a possible D match to TRBD1 (5 bases). CDR3 length: 14 residues. Germline assignment: CDR1 MDHEN and CDR2 SYDVKM. Trimming took off 2 bases at V and 7 bases at J, with 15 bases between the two ends. The CDR3 region has the DNA TGTGCCAGCAGTTTAGGTACAGGCGTGGGTGAGCAGTACTTC. Protein: CASSLGTGVGEQYF.

This clonotype was observed at least ten times. For the CDR3, the DNA is TGTGCCAGCAGCTTACTTAGCACAGATACGCAGTATTTT. Protein sequence: CASSLLSTDTQYF. The V call is TRBV7-3, the J call TRBJ2-3; D unclear. Trimming removed 2 bases at V and 0 bases at J, with 3 bases between. Germline CDR1 SGHTA, CDR2 FQGTGA. This CDR3 region has 13 residues.

At least ten counts were recorded for this clonotype. An end of the junction differs from the germline gene, which may be a read error. The CDR3 DNA sequence: TGCAGTGCTGGAGAGTGGTCCTACAATGAGCAGTTCTTC. This gives the protein CSAGEWSYNEQFF. The chain has TRBV20-1 and TRBJ2-1; D remains ambiguous. From germline, CDR1 is DFQATT and CDR2 SNEGSKA (reference sequence). The CDR3 has 13 amino acids.

This clonotype was seen repeatedly, ten times or more. The chain links TRBV7-9 to TRBJ2-1; TRBD2 might be the D (5 bases). This CDR3 contains 15 residues. The ends were cut back, 4 bases at V and 6 bases at J, with 16 bases in the middle. Germline V gene lookup returns CDR1 SEHNR and CDR2 FQNEAQ (reference sequence). CDR3 loop: CASSSTGEPTNEQFF. CDR3 in DNA: TGTGCCAGCAGCTCGACCGGGGAACCCACCAATGAGCAGTTCTTC.

The V gene is TRBV2, the J gene TRBJ2-7; the D is unclear. The CDR3 loop spans 14 amino acids. From germline, CDR1 is SNHLY and CDR2 FYNNEI. V gave up 3 bases and J gave up 0 bases, with 9 bases separating them. CDR3 DNA: TGTGCCAGCAGTGACCCGACTGACTCCTACGAGCAGTACTTC. Translated, it gives CASSDPTDSYEQYF.

This clonotype was counted ten times or more. This rearrangement joins TRBV20-1 to TRBJ2-1; unclear D gene. V lost 1 base and J lost 6, with 19 bases in between. This CDR3 is built from 16 residues. Germline V gene sequence: CDR1 DFQATT, CDR2 SNEGSKA (reference sequence). CDR3 nucleotides: TGCAGTGCTAGAGTACGTCGTTTCGGATGCTGCAATGAGCAGTTCTTC. The encoded protein is CSARVRRFGCCNEQFF.

This clonotype was found many times. The genes are TRBV15 and TRBJ1-5; the D gene is possibly TRBD1 (5 bases). V shed 3 bases and J shed 7 bases, with 10 bases lying between them. The CDR3 totals 13 residues. The germline V gene encodes CDR1 LNHNV and CDR2 YYDKDF (reference sequence). DNA for the CDR3: TGTGCCACCAGCAGGAACCCAGGGCAGCCCCAGCATTTT. This translates into CATSRNPGQPQHF. Full variable domain (remainder filled in from reference TRBV15 and TRBJ1-5): DAMVIQNPRYQVTQFGKPVTLSCSQTLNHNVMYWYQQKSSQAPKLLFHYYDKDFNNEADTPDNFQSRRPNTSFCFLDIRSPGLGDTAMYLCATSRNPGQPQHFGDGTRLSIL.

This clonotype occurred once. The chain links TRBV7-9 to TRBJ2-3; TRBD2 aligns across 9 bases. CDR3 length equals 16 residues. J was trimmed by 7 bases and V by 4 bases; bases with no gene match: 12. In germline, CDR1 is SEHNR, CDR2 FQNEAQ (reference sequence). Here the CDR3 DNA reads TGTGCCAGCAGCTCTATTCGTAGCGGGAGTTTGAATACGCAGTATTTT. Encoded protein: CASSSIRSGSLNTQYF.

In its sample, this clonotype was seen many times. V usage is TRBV14 and J usage is TRBJ2-7; no firm D call. Germline loops: CDR1 SGHDN, CDR2 FVKESK. The V end lost 0 bases, the J end lost 0 bases, and 15 bases lay between the germline ends. CDR3 size: 17 residues. This CDR3 is CASSQDTGPDGSYEQYF. The CDR3 DNA follows: TGTGCCAGCAGCCAAGATACCGGGCCGGATGGCTCCTACGAGCAGTACTTC.

For this clonotype: An end of the junction does not agree with germline; a read error may underlie this. The V call is TRBV25-1, the J call TRBJ2-1, with D possibly TRBD2 on 5 matching bases. The germline V gene has CDR1 MGHDK and CDR2 SYGVNS. The CDR3 length is 16 residues. The CDR3 region is CASSEAGINIYSEQFF. The CDR3 nucleotides are TGTGCCAGCAGTGAGGCGGGTATCAATATTTACAGTGAGCAGTTCTTC.

As to this clonotype: A much more abundant neighbour one base away suggests this may be a read error. The genes are TRBV12-3 or TRBV12-4 and TRBJ2-5; tentative D call: TRBD2 (6 bases). Trimming pared 6 bases from V and 11 bases from J, leaving 25 bases between. This CDR3 contains 15 residues. The CDR3: CASSRLEGSDNEQYF. The CDR3 nucleotides are TGTGCCAGCAGCAGACTAGAGGGTTCAGACAATGAGCAGTACTTC.

This clonotype was seen ten or more times. This chain connects TRBV3-1 to TRBJ2-5; D unclear. Trimming shortened V by 1 base and J by 4 bases, and 13 bases separated the two germline ends. CDR3 length: 15 amino acids. Per germline, CDR1 LGHDT and CDR2 YNNKEL (reference sequence). The CDR3: CASSQVYRFRETQYF. The CDR3 DNA is TGTGCCAGCAGCCAAGTCTACAGATTCCGAGAGACCCAGTACTTC.

This clonotype has only a few counts. The chain carries TRBV9 and TRBJ1-2, with D perhaps matching TRBD1 (6 bases). The V gene lost 2 bases and the J gene lost 6 bases, with 11 bases spanning the gap. The CDR3 has 13 amino acids. The germline V gene encodes CDR1 SGDLS and CDR2 YYNGEE. CDR3 in DNA: TGTGCCAGCAGCGTTCGGGGGCGGGATGGCTACACCTTC. Amino acid sequence: CASSVRGRDGYTF.

This clonotype was detected ten times or more. The chain recombines TRBV5-8 with TRBJ1-1, with 7 bases fitting TRBD1. Germline lookup yields CDR1 SGHTS and CDR2 YDEGEE. With V trimmed by 4 bases and J by 8 bases, 14 bases remained unmatched. CDR3 length equals 15 residues. CDR3 bases: TGTGCCAGCAGCAACCCGGGACAGCGGGGTGAGGAAGCTTTCTTT. Translation: CASSNPGQRGEEAFF.

This clonotype was detected many times. This rearrangement joins TRBV12-5 to TRBJ1-1; D is undetermined. Trimming stripped 3 bases from V and 1 base from J, with 6 bases between. The CDR3 contains 13 residues. Looked up from germline, CDR1 is LGHNT and CDR2 is FRNRAP. This CDR3 reads CASGLSANTEAFF. The CDR3 region has the DNA TGTGCTAGTGGTTTATCGGCGAACACTGAAGCTTTCTTT.

This clonotype was counted ten times or more. J is TRBJ1-1 and V is TRBV11-1, with D unclear. V lost 3 bases and J lost 3, with 8 bases in between. CDR3 length: 13 residues. Germline CDR1 is SGHAT and CDR2 is FQDESV (reference sequence). This CDR3 is CASSFGPDTEAFF. CDR3 DNA sequence: TGTGCCAGCAGCTTCGGGCCAGACACTGAAGCTTTCTTT.

This clonotype has ten or more counts. This rearrangement joins TRBV7-8 to TRBJ2-7, with TRBD2 matching 10 bases. With 4 bases clipped from V and 1 base from J, the junction kept 4 bases outside the gene matches. The CDR3 is 15 amino acids. Germline CDR1 SGHVS, CDR2 FQNEAQ. CDR3 in DNA: TGTGCCAGCAGCTCCTATAGCGGGAGGTCCTACGAGCAGTACTTC. As protein: CASSSYSGRSYEQYF.

This clonotype was detected many times. The chain recombines TRBV5-1 with TRBJ1-1; 11 bases are a match to TRBD1. The CDR3 contains 16 residues. The junction had 4 bases not matched to a gene; V was cut back by 0 bases and J by 3 bases. Germline assignment: CDR1 SGHRS and CDR2 YFSETQ. The CDR3 region is CASSLVGTGGHTEAFF. CDR3 DNA sequence: TGCGCCAGCAGCTTGGTGGGGACAGGGGGGCACACTGAAGCTTTCTTT.

A few counts support this clonotype. The chain carries TRBV18 and TRBJ2-1; D is possibly TRBD2 (5 bases). Germline values: CDR1 KGHSH, CDR2 LQKENI. V was pared by 4 bases and J by 6 bases, with 13 bases between. CDR3 length equals 14 residues. CDR3 sequence: CASSLDARANEQFF. CDR3 in DNA: TGTGCCAGCTCACTTGATGCGAGGGCCAATGAGCAGTTCTTC.

Many counts were recorded for this clonotype. The chain joins TRBV10-1 to TRBJ2-1; 11 bases map to TRBD2. Germline V gene data show CDR1 as WNHNN and CDR2 as SYGVQD (reference sequence). The CDR3 is 15 amino acids. V shed 3 bases and J 6 bases; nucleotides not matched to a gene: 4. The CDR3 region has the DNA TGCGCCAGCAGTGACGGGACTAGCGGCTTCAATGAGCAGTTCTTC. Its protein product is CASSDGTSGFNEQFF.

This clonotype was counted between two and nine times. The chain is built from TRBV19 and TRBJ2-2, with D uncertain. V dropped 3 bases and J dropped 1 base, with 3 bases sitting between them. This CDR3 region has 13 residues. Germline V gene data show CDR1 as LNHDA and CDR2 as SQIVND (reference sequence). CDR3: CASSIENTGELFF. CDR3 DNA sequence: TGTGCCAGTAGTATCGAGAACACCGGGGAGCTGTTTTTT.

Points on this clonotype: This clone may be a read error of a much larger clone one base away. The CDR3 sequence: CASGFLGSTGELFF. In DNA, the CDR3 is TGTGCTAGTGGTTTCCTGGGGAGCACCGGGGAGCTGTTTTTT. The chain joins TRBV12-5 to TRBJ2-2; tentatively, D is TRBD2 (5 bases). Trimming cost V 3 bases and J 4 bases, with 9 bases left between them. CDR3 length: 14 amino acids. Germline CDR1 LGHNT, CDR2 FRNRAP.

The rearrangement links TRBV7-9 to TRBJ2-5; tentatively, D is TRBD1 (6 bases). The CDR3 consists of 15 residues. The V gene lost 4 bases and the J gene lost 2 bases, with 14 bases spanning the gap. CDR1 and CDR2 (germline): SEHNR, FQNEAQ (reference sequence). The CDR3 loop is CASSSWGQRQETQYF. The CDR3 DNA is TGTGCCAGCAGCTCCTGGGGACAAAGACAAGAGACCCAGTACTTC.

This clonotype was found many times. The genes are TRBV2 and TRBJ1-2; no clear D gene. This CDR3 has 14 residues. CDR1 is SNHLY and CDR2 is FYNNEI in the germline V gene. V lost 6 bases and J lost 5, with 16 bases in between. The CDR3, as DNA: TGTGCCAGCAGGGCACGGGGAGGCTCATATGGCTACACCTTC. Its translation: CASRARGGSYGYTF.

This clonotype was seen many times. The rearrangement joins TRBV20-1 to TRBJ2-1; 11 nucleotides align to TRBD2. J lost 2 bases, V lost 5 bases, and 8 bases had no gene match. CDR3 length: 16 amino acids. From germline, CDR1 is DFQATT and CDR2 SNEGSKA (reference sequence). CDR3 region: CSASPLAGATYNEQFF. CDR3 DNA sequence: TGCAGTGCTTCCCCACTAGCGGGGGCAACCTACAATGAGCAGTTCTTC.

This CDR3 reads CSVEPGGSSTNYGYTF. The CDR3 DNA sequence: TGCAGCGTTGAACCGGGAGGGAGTTCTACTAACTATGGCTACACCTTC. V is TRBV29-1 and J is TRBJ1-2; D remains unclear. Germline V CDR1 and CDR2: SQVTM, ANQGSEA. V dropped 2 bases and J dropped 0 bases, with 16 bases sitting between them. This CDR3 spans 16 amino acids.

This clonotype was detected ten times or more. The rearrangement uses TRBV11-2 and TRBJ2-3, with TRBD2 matching over 11 bases. The CDR3 consists of 14 residues. Germline V CDR1 and CDR2: SGHAT, FQNNGV. V lost 3 bases to trimming and J lost 5 bases; unmatched junction nucleotides: 1. This CDR3 is CASSFGTSGDTQYF. As DNA, the CDR3 is TGTGCCAGCAGCTTCGGGACTAGCGGAGATACGCAGTATTTT. Based on the CDR3 plus reference TRBV11-2 and TRBJ2-3, the full variable domain is EAGVAQSPRYKIIEKRQSVAFWCNPISGHATLYWYQQILGQGPKLLIQFQNNGVVDDSQLPKDRFSAERLKGVDSTLKIQPAKLEDSAVYLCASSFGTSGDTQYFGPGTRLTVL.

This clonotype was observed at least ten times. The chain joins TRBV3-1 to TRBJ2-7; unclear D gene. Trimming removed 2 bases from V and 2 bases from J, with 10 bases in between. CDR1 is LGHDT, CDR2 YNNKEL, per germline (reference sequence). This CDR3 spans 14 amino acids. In DNA, the CDR3 is TGTGCCAGCAGCCAACCCCAAAGAACCTACGAGCAGTACGTC. Translation gives CASSQPQRTYEQYV.